The T cell receptor (beta chain) under discussion was sequenced for a study of blood T cells in healthy people across ages. This clonotype was detected a few times. As yet, its antigen is unknown. Broader study findings: Nothing was known about donor CMV status, and this possibly confounded expanded clonotype changes.

Primers used in a second PCR of roughly 7 to 12 cycles were a sample-barcoded 5' primer and a J-beta primer mix. TCRdb reprocessed the 5' RACE reads with MiXCR, giving one entry per CDR3 protein. This sample has a few hundred thousand distinct CDR3 sequences, with 27% found just once. This CDR3 spans 14 amino acids. Per the germline V gene, CDR1 is SEHNR and CDR2 is FQNEAQ (reference sequence). A minimum of 7 million PBMCs was isolated per sample. Per sample, at least 5 micrograms of total RNA were extracted. The TCR was taken from a woman in her 70s in good health. The genes are TRBV7-9 and TRBJ2-5; D may be TRBD1 or TRBD2 (5 bases each). The J call may be wrong; the DNA end is better matched by TRBJ2-1. The sample was blood. The CDR3 reads CASSLWGRDHEQFF. The DNA of the CDR3 is TGTGCCAGCAGCTTATGGGGCAGGGACCATGAGCAGTTCTTC.